This T cell receptor (beta chain) was recorded in a study of T cell repertoires in cytomegalovirus infection. Study-wide findings and caveats: In two of eight donors, the top clonotype was HLA-C-restricted CMV-specific.

The V gene's germline CDR1 is SNHLY and CDR2 FYNNEI. This CDR3 is built from 15 residues. V gave up 4 bases and J gave up 6 bases; unmatched junction bases: 8. A single record per CDR3 protein comes from TCRdb applying MiXCR to the reads. The sample includes fewer than 1,000,000 distinct CDR3 sequences, roughly 30% of them seen just once. This clonotype has ten or more counts. Its cognate antigen is unknown. The chain joins TRBV2 to TRBJ2-1; 8 bases match TRBD1. This specimen consisted of cultured CD8+ T cells from PBMCs, obtained from culture after CMV antigen stimulation. This clonotype was obtained from a human donor in good health (CMV status not recorded). Some clones in this sample may be carry-over from other donors' samples. CDR3 in amino acids: CASSVDGTGGNEQFF. The CDR3, as DNA: TGTGCCAGCAGTGTTGACGGGACAGGAGGCAATGAGCAGTTCTTC. The full variable domain, rest sourced from reference TRBV2 and TRBJ2-1, is EPEVTQTPSHQVTQMGQEVILRCVPISNHLYFYWYRQILGQKVEFLVSFYNNEISEKSEIFDDQFSVERPDGSNFTLKIRSTKLEDSAMYFCASSVDGTGGNEQFFGPGTRLTVL.